The 23 T cell receptor beta chains in this list originate from one sample, sequenced in a study of cytomegalovirus exposure and HLA in healthy donors. A multiplex PCR was run with 60 Vbeta primers and 13 Jbeta primers. Here immunoSEQ multiplex PCR was the method, and the copy in TCRdb shows in-frame clones only, minus some. This table holds approximately 120,000 clones, around 73% found once. The specimen was PBMCs. These receptors were taken from a man aged 35 to 55 in good health and CMV-seronegative.

The genes are TRBV18 and TRBJ1-4; D ambiguous. V was clipped by 8 bases and J by 2 bases, with 15 bases between them. Germline CDR1 KGHSH, CDR2 LQKENI. The CDR3 runs to 15 residues. CDR3 nucleotide sequence: TGTGCCAGCGGATGGGCCGACGTGACTAATGAAAAACTGTTTTTT. Translation: CASGWADVTNEKLFF. Full variable domain (remainder filled in from reference TRBV18 and TRBJ1-4): NAGVMQNPRHLVRRRGQEARLRCSPMKGHSHVYWYRQLPEEGLKFMVYLQKENIIDESGMPKERFSAEFPKEGPSILRIQQVVRGDSAAYFCASGWADVTNEKLFFGSGTQLSVL.

The chain uses TRBV4-3 and TRBJ2-3; D perhaps matches TRBD2 (6 bases). V was clipped by 4 bases and J by 0 bases, with 14 bases between them. CDR3 length: 16 amino acids. From germline, CDR1 is LGHNA and CDR2 YSLEER. CDR3 coding DNA: TGCGCCAGCAGCCGCGGGACTGAAAGGAGCACAGATACGCAGTATTTT. Protein sequence: CASSRGTERSTDTQYF.

Here the CDR3 DNA reads TGTGCCAGCAGCGAACGACTTGACCGATCCTACGAGCAGTACTTC. This sequence encodes CASSERLDRSYEQYF. The V and J genes are TRBV9 and TRBJ2-7; D gene uncertain. Germline loops: CDR1 SGDLS, CDR2 YYNGEE. Trimming removed 3 bases from V and 1 base from J, with 14 bases in between. This CDR3 comprises 15 residues. Combining the CDR3 with reference TRBV9 and TRBJ2-7 gives the whole variable domain DSGVTQTPKHLITATGQRVTLRCSPRSGDLSVYWYQQSLDQGLQFLIQYYNGEERAKGNILERFSAQQFPDLHSELNLSSLELGDSALYFCASSERLDRSYEQYFGPGTRLTVT.

The chain couples TRBV7-2 to TRBJ1-2; 8 bases fit TRBD1. Trimming at V came to 5 bases and at J to 3 bases, leaving 14 bases not matched to a gene. The CDR3 sequence is 17 residues long. Germline V gene sequence: CDR1 SGHTA, CDR2 FQGNSA. Written as DNA, the CDR3 is TGTGCCAGCAGCACCCCAGCCCCACAGGGGGACCACTATGGCTACACCTTC. It encodes CASSTPAPQGDHYGYTF.

This clone was seen more than once but under ten times. The rearrangement joins TRBV6-4 to TRBJ2-7; tentatively, D is TRBD2 (5 bases). The V and J ends lost 5 bases and 2 bases respectively, with 13 bases between them. This CDR3 has 14 amino acids. In germline, CDR1 is MRHNA, CDR2 SNTAGT. CDR3 sequence (DNA): TGTGCCAGCAGTCCCGGGGTTCTAACCTACGAGCAGTACTTC. Its translation is CASSPGVLTYEQYF.

This sequence joins TRBV4-3 and TRBJ1-1; D not resolved. V was clipped by 1 base and J by 2 bases, with 11 bases between them. The germline V gene encodes CDR1 LGHNA and CDR2 YSLEER. The CDR3 sequence is 15 residues long. This chain's CDR3 is CASSQGYSSNTEAFF. As DNA, the CDR3 is TGCGCCAGCAGCCAAGGGTACAGCTCAAACACTGAAGCTTTCTTT.

This chain uses TRBV4-1 with TRBJ1-6; D uncertain. CDR3 length equals 16 residues. Germline CDR1 and CDR2: MGHRA and YSYEKL. Trimming pared 5 bases from V and 1 base from J, leaving 12 bases between. Written as DNA, the CDR3 is TGCGCCAGCAGCTTTCTAGTCGGGTCCTATAATTCACCCCTCCACTTT. Amino acid sequence: CASSFLVGSYNSPLHF.

This chain joins TRBV7-6 and TRBJ1-4, with D possibly matching TRBD1 (6 bases). V was pared by 1 base and J by 8 bases, with 14 bases between. CDR1 is SGHVS, CDR2 FNYEAQ, per germline. CDR3 length equals 15 residues. CDR3 loop: CASSLGIQGREKLFF. As DNA, the CDR3 is TGTGCCAGCAGCTTAGGGATTCAGGGGAGAGAAAAACTGTTTTTT.

This clone showed up just a few times. The CDR3: CASSLGAGRGWAAFF. Here the CDR3 DNA reads TGCGCCAGCAGCTTGGGAGCGGGACGGGGTTGGGCGGCTTTCTTT. This chain connects TRBV5-1 to TRBJ1-1; possible D gene TRBD1, 5 bases. The V end lost 0 bases, the J end lost 11 bases, and 20 bases lay between the germline ends. CDR1 is SGHRS, CDR2 YFSETQ, per germline. This CDR3 is built from 15 residues.

This chain uses TRBV7-2 with TRBJ2-7; D is possibly TRBD2 (5 bases). There are 14 residues in the CDR3. CDR1 and CDR2 from the germline V gene are SGHTA and FQGNSA. V lost 2 bases, J lost 2 bases, and 10 bases lay in between. The CDR3, as DNA: TGTGCCAGCAGCTTATACGGGGAGACCTACGAGCAGTACTTC. This encodes CASSLYGETYEQYF.

The J gene is TRBJ1-2, the V gene TRBV5-1; perhaps TRBD1 as D (6 bases). V was trimmed by 4 bases and J by 8 bases, leaving 24 bases between them. CDR3 length: 16 amino acids. Germline values: CDR1 SGHRS, CDR2 YFSETQ. CDR3 nucleotide sequence: TGCGCCAGCAGCGTCCTACCCGACCCAGGGGCCAGAGGCTACACCTTC. It yields the protein CASSVLPDPGARGYTF.

The chain uses TRBV6-5 and TRBJ1-2; the match to TRBD1 covers 8 bases. Per the germline V gene, CDR1 is MNHEY and CDR2 is SVGAGI. With V trimmed by 6 bases and J by 4 bases, 10 bases remained unmatched. The CDR3 sequence is 15 residues long. CDR3 sequence (DNA): TGTGCCAGCAGGGGGGCTTACGGACAGGGCTATGGCTACACCTTC. Translation: CASRGAYGQGYGYTF.

The chain uses TRBV28 and TRBJ1-2; maybe TRBD1 (5 bases). V was shortened by 7 bases and J by 7 bases, with 16 bases between the two germline ends. This CDR3 region has 13 residues. Germline V gives CDR1 MDHEN, CDR2 SYDVKM. The CDR3 region is CASTDKGWGGYTF. Written as DNA, the CDR3 is TGTGCCAGCACGGACAAAGGTTGGGGTGGCTACACCTTC.

This clone was seen once. This chain joins TRBV6-1 and TRBJ2-6; no definite D call. Germline CDR1 MNHNS, CDR2 SASEGT. CDR3 size: 13 residues. Trimming took 9 bases from V and 0 from J, leaving 6 bases between them. In nucleotides, the CDR3 is TGTGCCAGTGAGAACTCTGGGGCCAACGTCCTGACTTTC. Encoded protein: CASENSGANVLTF.

V is TRBV7-2 and J is TRBJ2-1; 11 positions match TRBD2. V dropped 1 base and J dropped 1; count of bases not matched to a gene: 6. Looked up from germline, CDR1 is SGHTA and CDR2 is FQGNSA. This CDR3 has 18 residues. The chain's CDR3 is CASSLVASGGWSYNEQFF. The CDR3 nucleotides are TGTGCCAGCAGCTTAGTGGCTAGCGGGGGGTGGTCCTACAATGAGCAGTTCTTC.

The V call is TRBV29-1, the J call TRBJ1-4, with D uncertain. This CDR3 comprises 11 residues. Between the trimmed V and J ends, which lost 4 bases and 4 bases, there was a span of 4 bases. Germline-derived CDR1 and CDR2 are SQVTM and ANQGSEA. This CDR3 reads CSVGLNEKLFF. The CDR3, as DNA: TGCAGCGTTGGACTTAATGAAAAACTGTTTTTT.

This clone was observed a handful of times. This chain links TRBV5-6 with TRBJ2-5, with TRBD1 matching over 9 bases. The germline V gene encodes CDR1 SGHDT and CDR2 YYEEEE. Trimming cost V 4 bases and J 1 base; bases outside gene matches: 8. CDR3 length equals 16 residues. This chain's CDR3 is CASSLLGTGPQETQYF. The DNA of the CDR3 is TGTGCCAGCAGCCTACTCGGGACAGGGCCCCAAGAGACCCAGTACTTC.

V is TRBV29-1 and J is TRBJ1-4; 7 positions match TRBD1. The germline CDR1 and CDR2 sequences are SQVTM and ANQGSEA. CDR3 length: 13 residues. The junction had 7 bases not matched to a gene; V was cut back by 8 bases and J by 4 bases. The DNA for the CDR3 is TGCAGCACACAGACAGGGTATAATGAAAAACTGTTTTTT. Its protein product is CSTQTGYNEKLFF.

On this clone itself: Other DNA variants within this sample encode the same CDR3. The rearrangement joins TRBV7-9 to TRBJ1-2; TRBD1 matches at 7 bases. The junction had 0 bases not matched to a gene; V was cut back by 3 bases and J by 2 bases. From germline, CDR1 is SEHNR and CDR2 FQNEAQ (reference sequence). The CDR3 consists of 13 residues. This chain's CDR3 is CASSLGQNYGYTF. Written as DNA, the CDR3 is TGTGCCAGCAGCTTGGGACAGAACTATGGCTACACCTTC.

The V call is TRBV5-4, the J call TRBJ2-2, with 9 bases that match TRBD2. The CDR3 extends over 16 amino acids. Trimming took 3 bases from V and 3 from J; bases not matched to a gene: 6. In germline, CDR1 is SGHNT, CDR2 YYREEE (reference sequence). The chain's CDR3 is CASSWGVAGDTGELFF. Written as DNA, the CDR3 is TGTGCCAGCAGCTGGGGGGTAGCGGGGGACACCGGGGAGCTGTTTTTT. The full variable domain, with the rest looked up from reference TRBV5-4 and TRBJ2-2, is ETGVTQSPTHLIKTRGQQVTLRCSSQSGHNTVSWYQQALGQGPQFIFQYYREEENGRGNFPPRFSGLQFPNYSSELNVNALELDDSALYLCASSWGVAGDTGELFFGEGSRLTVL.

This chain joins TRBV5-6 and TRBJ2-7; possible D gene TRBD2, 5 bases. CDR1 is SGHDT, CDR2 YYEEEE, per germline. V was trimmed by 4 bases and J by 5 bases, leaving 13 bases between them. CDR3 length: 13 residues. The CDR3 DNA sequence: TGTGCCAGCAGCCCAGGACTGGGCAACGAGCAGTACTTC. It codes for CASSPGLGNEQYF.

CDR3 amino acids: CASSIQIAGGTPTYNEQFF. The CDR3 DNA sequence: TGTGCCAGTAGTATTCAGATAGCGGGGGGGACGCCTACCTACAATGAGCAGTTCTTC. The chain links TRBV19 to TRBJ2-1; 11 nucleotides match TRBD2. Unmatched junction bases numbered 12, after V lost 3 bases and J lost 2 bases. The V gene's germline CDR1 is LNHDA and CDR2 SQIVND (reference sequence). The CDR3 is made up of 19 amino acids.

This clone turned up a few times. The V gene is TRBV5-1, the J gene TRBJ2-7; D is uncertain. Trimming took 4 bases from V and 0 from J, leaving 11 bases between them. Germline V gives CDR1 SGHRS, CDR2 YFSETQ. The CDR3 has 14 amino acids. In DNA, the CDR3 is TGCGCCAGCAGCCCCGGGTCAAGCTCCTACGAGCAGTACTTC. Protein: CASSPGSSSYEQYF.